This T cell receptor (beta chain) appears in the sequencing data of a study of cytomegalovirus exposure and HLA in healthy donors. Study-level results: It was confirmed in vitro that a few of the CMV-associated chains were specific for CMV antigens. Sequencing likely generated an artifact that appeared as a cluster of highly shared sequence variants.

On this clone itself: Its antigen is not identified.

Amplification used 60 Vbeta primers and 13 Jbeta primers. The repertoire was sequenced with immunoSEQ multiplex PCR; TCRdb's copy has only in-frame clones and lacks some. The sample records approximately 100,000 clones, 75% to 80% being singletons. The CDR3 runs 12 residues. In germline, CDR1 is GTSNPN, CDR2 SVGIG (reference sequence). V lost 0 bases and J 9 bases, leaving 6 bases between the germline ends. The material sequenced was PBMCs. V is TRBV30 and J is TRBJ1-6, with D unresolved. The clonotype originates from a woman in her thirties or forties in good health and CMV-seropositive. CDR3 in DNA: TGTGCCTGGAGTGTAAATCGTTCACCCCTCCACTTT. Encoded protein: CAWSVNRSPLHF.